Presented here are 21 T cell receptor beta chains from one specimen sequenced in a study of blood T cell repertoires in COVID-19. Assay used: immunoSEQ multiplex PCR; TCRdb lists only in-frame clones, some missing. Here the sample spans over 110,000 clones, about 91% being singletons. The sample consisted of peripheral blood. Receptors originate from a human donor in a cohort sampled during active COVID-19.

This rearrangement joins TRBV7-9 to TRBJ2-2, with a weak D call TRBD2 (6 bases). V lost 5 bases, J lost 8 bases, and 18 bases lay in between. The CDR3 runs to 15 residues. The germline V gene encodes CDR1 SEHNR and CDR2 FQNEAQ (reference sequence). CDR3 amino acids: CASSPRTTLRGELFF. The CDR3 nucleotides are TGTGCCAGCAGCCCTCGGACTACTCTTAGGGGGGAGCTGTTTTTT.

V gene TRBV4-1 combines with J gene TRBJ1-1, with D possibly TRBD1 on 5 matching bases. The CDR3 runs to 15 residues. V was trimmed by 1 base and J by 3 bases, leaving 12 bases between them. Germline V gene data show CDR1 as MGHRA and CDR2 as YSYEKL. CDR3 residues: CASSQVSREDTEAFF. The CDR3 DNA reads TGCGCCAGCAGCCAAGTGTCCAGGGAGGACACTGAAGCTTTCTTT.

The CDR3 sequence is CASSSRDSNYGYTF. In DNA form, the CDR3 reads TGTGCCAGCAGTTCTCGGGACAGTAACTATGGCTACACCTTC. The chain uses TRBV6-5 and TRBJ1-2; 7 bases fit TRBD1. The CDR3 totals 14 residues. The trim removed 4 bases at V and 1 base at J, leaving 3 bases unmatched. Germline loops: CDR1 MNHEY, CDR2 SVGAGI.

The chain combines TRBV6-5 with TRBJ1-3; D not certain. Germline V gene lookup returns CDR1 MNHEY and CDR2 SVGAGI. The CDR3 runs to 15 residues. V lost 0 bases to trimming and J lost 4 bases, with 10 bases between them. This chain's CDR3 is CASSYSEGWGNTIYF. The DNA for the CDR3 is TGTGCCAGCAGTTACTCCGAGGGCTGGGGAAACACCATATATTTT.

The chain links TRBV20-1 to TRBJ1-5; D is undetermined. From germline, CDR1 is DFQATT and CDR2 SNEGSKA (reference sequence). V was clipped by 3 bases and J by 3 bases, with 12 bases between them. The length of the CDR3 is 14 residues. The CDR3 DNA is TGCAGTGCTAGTGATCCATCACTCAATCAGCCCCAGCATTTT. Residues: CSASDPSLNQPQHF.

The chain links TRBV6-6 to TRBJ2-7; D uncertain. Trimming shortened V by 7 bases and J by 3 bases, and 16 bases separated the two germline ends. The CDR3 is 14 amino acids. Germline CDR1 and CDR2: MNHNY and SVGAGI (reference sequence). CDR3 protein: CASTLRVRCYEQYF. The DNA for the CDR3 is TGTGCCAGCACCCTACGAGTCAGGTGCTACGAGCAGTACTTC.

The CDR3 reads CSVGSGLGYEQYF. The CDR3 coding sequence is TGCAGCGTTGGATCGGGACTAGGCTACGAGCAGTACTTC. This chain links TRBV29-1 with TRBJ2-7, with TRBD2 matching over 8 bases. This CDR3 region has 13 residues. V was clipped by 4 bases and J by 3 bases; unmatched bases: 5. The germline V gene has CDR1 SQVTM and CDR2 ANQGSEA.

The chain recombines TRBV7-3 with TRBJ2-1, with 9 bases identical to TRBD2. This CDR3 comprises 16 residues. With 4 bases clipped from V and 3 bases from J, the junction kept 7 bases outside the gene matches. Germline V gives CDR1 SGHTA, CDR2 FQGTGA. The CDR3 nucleotides are TGTGCCAGCAGCTCCAGGGGACTAGCAGACTACAATGAGCAGTTCTTC. Its translation: CASSSRGLADYNEQFF.

The J gene is TRBJ1-1, the V gene TRBV12-3 or TRBV12-4, with 8 bases matching TRBD1. Germline trimming cut 4 bases from V and 5 bases from J; bases unmatched to any gene: 3. This CDR3 is 13 amino acids long. The CDR3 DNA sequence: TGTGCCAGCAGTTCCCGGGACAGGACTGAAGCTTTCTTT. Amino acids: CASSSRDRTEAFF.

V and J are TRBV20-1 and TRBJ2-7, with unresolved D. V lost 2 bases and J 6 bases, leaving 5 bases between the germline ends. This CDR3 is built from 10 residues. Germline V gene sequence: CDR1 DFQATT, CDR2 SNEGSKA (reference sequence). In DNA, the CDR3 is TGCAGTGCTAGACGTCTCGAGCAGTACTTC. Its translation is CSARRLEQYF.

This clone has just one count. The chain couples TRBV23-1 to TRBJ1-1; D is possibly TRBD1 (6 bases). TRBV23-1 is noted as an ORF with a role that remains uncertain. The CDR3 loop spans 18 amino acids. V was clipped by 0 bases and J by 7 bases, with 24 bases between them. CDR3 coding DNA: TGCGCCAGCAGTCAATCGGGCCCGGGGGGGCTGGCTTACGGTGAAGCTTTCTTT. Its translation: CASSQSGPGGLAYGEAFF.

The rearrangement joins TRBV9 to TRBJ2-1, with 7 positions matching TRBD2. The V gene end was trimmed by 0 bases and the J gene end by 1 base; junction bases not matched to a gene: 4. Germline V gene sequence: CDR1 SGDLS, CDR2 YYNGEE. The CDR3 length is 16 residues. CDR3: CASSVDGGTSYNEQFF. The CDR3 nucleotides read TGTGCCAGCAGCGTAGACGGGGGGACTTCCTACAATGAGCAGTTCTTC. Combining the CDR3 with reference TRBV9 and TRBJ2-1 gives the whole variable domain DSGVTQTPKHLITATGQRVTLRCSPRSGDLSVYWYQQSLDQGLQFLIQYYNGEERAKGNILERFSAQQFPDLHSELNLSSLELGDSALYFCASSVDGGTSYNEQFFGPGTRLTVL.

The chain combines TRBV5-5 with TRBJ1-5; 10 positions match TRBD1. Germline lookup yields CDR1 SGHKS and CDR2 YYEKEE (reference sequence). Unmatched junction bases numbered 5, after V lost 4 bases and J lost 7 bases. The CDR3 totals 14 residues. For the CDR3, the DNA is TGTGCCAGCAGCCTGGACAGGGGGGGACAGCCCCAGCATTTT. Amino acid sequence: CASSLDRGGQPQHF. Full variable domain (remainder filled in from reference TRBV5-5 and TRBJ1-5): DAGVTQSPTHLIKTRGQQVTLRCSPISGHKSVSWYQQVLGQGPQFIFQYYEKEERGRGNFPDRFSARQFPNYSSELNVNALLLGDSALYLCASSLDRGGQPQHFGDGTRLSIL.

This sequence joins TRBV4-2 and TRBJ2-1; TRBD2 matches at 9 bases. Per the germline V gene, CDR1 is LGHNA and CDR2 is YNFKEQ. The J segment lost 7 bases and the V segment lost 1 base, leaving 5 bases of the junction unmatched. The CDR3 has 15 amino acids. The CDR3 coding sequence is TGTGCCAGCAGCCAAGGGGCGGGGGGGCGAAATGAGCAGTTCTTC. Amino acid sequence: CASSQGAGGRNEQFF.

The chain has TRBV12-3 or TRBV12-4 and TRBJ2-3; D might be TRBD2 (6 bases). Trimming removed 6 bases from V and 8 bases from J, with 12 bases in between. This CDR3 has 12 amino acids. The CDR3 here is CASSLTSVTQYF. The DNA of the CDR3 is TGTGCCAGCAGCCTGACTAGTGTTACGCAGTATTTT.

This chain joins TRBV4-1 and TRBJ2-5, with D uncertain. The V end lost 0 bases, the J end lost 4 bases, and 9 bases lay between the germline ends. The CDR3 covers 14 residues. CDR1 is MGHRA, CDR2 YSYEKL, per germline. CDR3 in amino acids: CASSQDGVGETQYF. The DNA for the CDR3 is TGCGCCAGCAGCCAAGATGGAGTAGGAGAGACCCAGTACTTC.

This clone was seen only a few times. The chain joins TRBV11-2 to TRBJ2-5, with D tentatively TRBD1 (6 bases). The CDR3 runs to 17 residues. CDR1 is SGHAT, CDR2 FQNNGV, per germline. Trimming left V 3 bases short and J 1 base short, with 18 bases between. In DNA, the CDR3 is TGTGCCAGCAGCTTCTCACAGGGTTCTTTCCCCCAAGAGACCCAGTACTTC. This codes for CASSFSQGSFPQETQYF.

This chain links TRBV5-1 with TRBJ1-2; D ambiguous. This CDR3 has 13 residues. The germline gives CDR1 SGHRS, CDR2 YFSETQ. Trimming shortened V by 4 bases and J by 2 bases, and 9 bases separated the two germline ends. This CDR3 is CASSEQTNYGYTF. The CDR3 DNA is TGCGCCAGCAGCGAACAGACGAACTATGGCTACACCTTC.

This chain uses TRBV9 with TRBJ2-7; D is perhaps TRBD1 (5 bases). The CDR3 is made up of 14 amino acids. Per the germline V gene, CDR1 is SGDLS and CDR2 is YYNGEE. Trimming cost V 0 bases and J 0 bases, with 7 bases left between them. The CDR3 is CASSVGQSSYEQYF. The CDR3 bases are TGTGCCAGCAGCGTAGGACAGAGCTCCTACGAGCAGTACTTC.

The sample holds a few counts of this clone. V and J are TRBV6-5 and TRBJ2-2, with 7 nucleotides matching TRBD1. The germline V gene encodes CDR1 MNHEY and CDR2 SVGAGI. CDR3 length: 15 residues. V shed 6 bases, J shed 6 bases, and the junction held 10 bases outside the gene matches. DNA of the CDR3: TGTGCCAGCAGCCGCGACAGGGTAGGAGCCGGGGAGCTGTTTTTT. Translating gives CASSRDRVGAGELFF.

This clone was counted only a few times. The chain combines TRBV4-1 with TRBJ1-1, with D maybe TRBD1 (5 bases). Germline V CDR1 and CDR2: MGHRA, YSYEKL. V was pared by 7 bases and J by 0 bases, with 18 bases between. This CDR3 is built from 16 residues. The CDR3: CASKQERGDMNTEAFF. The CDR3 DNA is TGCGCCAGCAAACAGGAAAGGGGTGACATGAACACTGAAGCTTTCTTT.